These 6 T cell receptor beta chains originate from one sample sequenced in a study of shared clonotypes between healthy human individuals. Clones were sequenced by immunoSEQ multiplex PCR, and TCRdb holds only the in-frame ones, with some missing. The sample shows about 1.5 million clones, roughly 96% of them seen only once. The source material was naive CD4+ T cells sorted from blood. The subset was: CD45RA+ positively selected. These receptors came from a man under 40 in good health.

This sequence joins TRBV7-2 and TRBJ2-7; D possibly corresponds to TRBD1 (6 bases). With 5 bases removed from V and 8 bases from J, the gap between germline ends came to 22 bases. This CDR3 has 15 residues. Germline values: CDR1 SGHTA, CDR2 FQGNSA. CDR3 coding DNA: TGTGCCAGCAGCAAGGGACACCCGGATACGATGAAGCAGTACTTC. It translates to CASSKGHPDTMKQYF.

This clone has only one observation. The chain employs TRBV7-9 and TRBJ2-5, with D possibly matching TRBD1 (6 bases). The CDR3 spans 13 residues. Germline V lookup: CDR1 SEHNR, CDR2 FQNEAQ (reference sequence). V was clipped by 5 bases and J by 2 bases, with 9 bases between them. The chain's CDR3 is CASSQDRQETQYF. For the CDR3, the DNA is TGTGCCAGCAGCCAGGACAGACAAGAGACCCAGTACTTC.

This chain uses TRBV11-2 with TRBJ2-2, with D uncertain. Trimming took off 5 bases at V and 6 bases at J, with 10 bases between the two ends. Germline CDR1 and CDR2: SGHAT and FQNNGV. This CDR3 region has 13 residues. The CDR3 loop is CASSQLRAGELFF. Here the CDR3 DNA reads TGTGCCAGCAGCCAGCTCCGCGCCGGGGAGCTGTTTTTT.

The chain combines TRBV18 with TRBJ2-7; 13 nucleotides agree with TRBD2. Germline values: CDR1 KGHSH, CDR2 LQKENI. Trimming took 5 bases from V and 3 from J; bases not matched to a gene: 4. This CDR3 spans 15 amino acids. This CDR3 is CASSSGTSGNYEQYF. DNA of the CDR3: TGTGCCAGCTCATCCGGGACTAGCGGGAACTACGAGCAGTACTTC.

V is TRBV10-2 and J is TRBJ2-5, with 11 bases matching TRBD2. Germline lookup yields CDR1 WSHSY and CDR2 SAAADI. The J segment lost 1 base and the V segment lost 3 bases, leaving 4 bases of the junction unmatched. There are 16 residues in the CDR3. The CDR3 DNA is TGCGCCAGCAGTGAAAGTCTAGCGGGGGGCCAAGAGACCCAGTACTTC. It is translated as CASSESLAGGQETQYF.

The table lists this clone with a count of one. The CDR3 DNA reads TGCAGTGCTAGCGGCAGGGGCCCACGGCATTTT. Translation gives CSASGRGPRHF. V usage is TRBV20-1 and J usage is TRBJ1-5; D is possibly TRBD1 (6 bases). The CDR3 is 11 amino acids. Trimming removed 3 bases at V and 15 bases at J, with 15 bases between. Looked up from germline, CDR1 is DFQATT and CDR2 is SNEGSKA (reference sequence).